The present T cell receptor (beta chain) was sequenced within a study of shared clonotypes between healthy human individuals. V shed 3 bases and J 4 bases; nucleotides not matched to a gene: 5. The germline gives CDR1 SEHNR, CDR2 FQNEAQ (reference sequence). This CDR3 has 16 residues. Only in-frame clones appear in the TCRdb table, and some are missing; sequencing was by immunoSEQ multiplex PCR. This sample has over 2 million clones; 92% occur once, and the top ten carry 0.37%. The sample taken for sequencing was naive CD4+ T cells from PBMCs. The subset: CD45RA+ positively selected. The sequence derives from a man between 18 and 35 years old in good health. Some clones in this sample may be carry-over from other donors' samples. J is TRBJ2-1 and V is TRBV7-9; 11 nucleotides match TRBD2. CDR3 bases: TGTGCCAGCAGCTTGAGTCGACTAGCGGGGTACAATGAGCAGTTCTTC. Translated, it gives CASSLSRLAGYNEQFF.